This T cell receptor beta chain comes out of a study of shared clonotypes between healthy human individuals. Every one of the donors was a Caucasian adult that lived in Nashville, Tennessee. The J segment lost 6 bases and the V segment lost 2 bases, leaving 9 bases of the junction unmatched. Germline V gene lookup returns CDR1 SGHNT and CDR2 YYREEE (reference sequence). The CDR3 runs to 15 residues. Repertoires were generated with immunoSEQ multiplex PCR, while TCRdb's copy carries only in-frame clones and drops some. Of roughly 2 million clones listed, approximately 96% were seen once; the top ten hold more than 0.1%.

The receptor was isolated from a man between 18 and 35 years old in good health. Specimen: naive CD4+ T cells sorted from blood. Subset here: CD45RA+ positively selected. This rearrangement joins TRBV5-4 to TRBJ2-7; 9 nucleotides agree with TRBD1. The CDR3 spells CASSFSGTGLSEQYF. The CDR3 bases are TGTGCCAGCAGCTTTTCCGGGACAGGGTTATCCGAGCAGTACTTC.